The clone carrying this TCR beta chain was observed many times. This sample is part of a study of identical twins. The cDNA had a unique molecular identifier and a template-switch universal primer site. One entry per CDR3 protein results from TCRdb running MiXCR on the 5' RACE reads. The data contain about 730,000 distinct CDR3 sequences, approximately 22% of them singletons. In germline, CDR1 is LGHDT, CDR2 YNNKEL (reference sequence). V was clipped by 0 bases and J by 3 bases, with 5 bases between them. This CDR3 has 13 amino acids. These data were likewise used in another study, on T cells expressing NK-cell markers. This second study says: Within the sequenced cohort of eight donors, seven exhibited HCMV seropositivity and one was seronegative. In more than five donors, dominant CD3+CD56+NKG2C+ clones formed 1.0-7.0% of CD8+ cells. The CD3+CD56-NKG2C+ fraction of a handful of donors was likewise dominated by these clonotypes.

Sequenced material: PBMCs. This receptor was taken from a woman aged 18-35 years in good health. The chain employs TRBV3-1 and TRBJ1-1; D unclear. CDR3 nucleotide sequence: TGTGCCAGCAGCCAAGAAGGGTACACTGAAGCTTTCTTT. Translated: CASSQEGYTEAFF.